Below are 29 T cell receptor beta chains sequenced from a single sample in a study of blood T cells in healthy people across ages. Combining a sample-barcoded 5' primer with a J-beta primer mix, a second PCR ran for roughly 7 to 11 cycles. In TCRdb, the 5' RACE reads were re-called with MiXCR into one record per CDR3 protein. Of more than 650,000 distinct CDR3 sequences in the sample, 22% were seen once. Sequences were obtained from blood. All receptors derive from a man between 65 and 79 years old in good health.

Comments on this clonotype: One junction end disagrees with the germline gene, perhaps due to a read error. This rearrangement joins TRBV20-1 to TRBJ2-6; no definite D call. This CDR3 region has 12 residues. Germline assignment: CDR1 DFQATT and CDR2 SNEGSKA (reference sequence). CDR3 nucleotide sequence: TGCAGTGCTAGTGCTGGGACCAACGTCCTGACTTTC. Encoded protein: CSASAGTNVLTF.

CDR3: CAIMSEMNTEAFF. The CDR3 DNA is TGTGCCATCATGTCGGAGATGAACACTGAAGCTTTCTTT. The rearrangement joins TRBV10-3 to TRBJ1-1, with D unclear. Germline CDR1 reads ENHRY; CDR2 reads SYGVKD. The CDR3 runs to 13 residues. V dropped 7 bases and J dropped 0 bases, with 9 bases sitting between them.

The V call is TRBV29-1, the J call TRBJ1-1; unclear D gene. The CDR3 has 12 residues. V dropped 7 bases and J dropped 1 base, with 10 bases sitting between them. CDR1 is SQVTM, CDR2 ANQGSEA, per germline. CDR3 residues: CSAPSRNTEAFF. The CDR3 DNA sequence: TGCAGCGCCCCCTCGCGGAACACTGAAGCTTTCTTT.

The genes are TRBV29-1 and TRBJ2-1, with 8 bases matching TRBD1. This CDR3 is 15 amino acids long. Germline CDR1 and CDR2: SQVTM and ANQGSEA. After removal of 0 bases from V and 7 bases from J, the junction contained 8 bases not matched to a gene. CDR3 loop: CSVEDPRTGLNEQFF. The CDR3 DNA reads TGCAGCGTTGAAGATCCAAGGACAGGGTTAAATGAGCAGTTCTTC.

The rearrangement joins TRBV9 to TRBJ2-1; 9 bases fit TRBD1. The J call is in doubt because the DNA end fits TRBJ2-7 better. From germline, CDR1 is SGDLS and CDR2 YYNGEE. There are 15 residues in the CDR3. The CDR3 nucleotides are TGTGCCAGCAGCGTAGGTGGACAGGGGTTCTACGAGCAGTACTTC. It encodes CASSVGGQGFYEQYF.

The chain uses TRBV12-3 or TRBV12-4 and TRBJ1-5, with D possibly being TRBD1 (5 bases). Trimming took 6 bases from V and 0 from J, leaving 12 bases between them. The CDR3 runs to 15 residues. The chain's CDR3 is CASRIRDGSNQPQHF. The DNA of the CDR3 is TGTGCCAGCAGAATTAGGGACGGTAGCAATCAGCCCCAGCATTTT.

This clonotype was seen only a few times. DNA for the CDR3: TGTGCCACGACTAGCGGGGTTCTTGTCCGCAATGAGCAGTTCTTC. Translation gives CATTSGVLVRNEQFF. The V and J genes are TRBV30 and TRBJ2-1, with 11 nucleotides matching TRBD2. With 8 bases clipped from V and 6 bases from J, the junction kept 12 bases outside the gene matches. CDR3 length: 15 amino acids. Germline assignment: CDR1 GTSNPN and CDR2 SVGIG (reference sequence).

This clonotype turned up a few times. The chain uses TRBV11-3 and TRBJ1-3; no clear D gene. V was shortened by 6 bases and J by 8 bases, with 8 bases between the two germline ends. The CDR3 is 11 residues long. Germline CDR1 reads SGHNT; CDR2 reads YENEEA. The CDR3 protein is CASSGGYTIYF. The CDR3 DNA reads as TGTGCCAGCAGTGGAGGGTACACCATATATTTT.

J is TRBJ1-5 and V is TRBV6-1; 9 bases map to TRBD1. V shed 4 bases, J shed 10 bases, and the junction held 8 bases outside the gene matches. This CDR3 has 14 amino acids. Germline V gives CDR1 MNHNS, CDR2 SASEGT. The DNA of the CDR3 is TGTGCCAGCAGTGGTACAGGGGGCGCTTCTCCCCAGCATTTT. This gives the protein CASSGTGGASPQHF.

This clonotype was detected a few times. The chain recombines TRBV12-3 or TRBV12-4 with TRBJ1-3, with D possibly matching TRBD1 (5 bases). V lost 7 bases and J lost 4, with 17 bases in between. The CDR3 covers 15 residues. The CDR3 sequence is CASTPGGFVGNTIYF. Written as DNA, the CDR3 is TGTGCCAGCACCCCCGGGGGTTTTGTCGGAAACACCATATATTTT.

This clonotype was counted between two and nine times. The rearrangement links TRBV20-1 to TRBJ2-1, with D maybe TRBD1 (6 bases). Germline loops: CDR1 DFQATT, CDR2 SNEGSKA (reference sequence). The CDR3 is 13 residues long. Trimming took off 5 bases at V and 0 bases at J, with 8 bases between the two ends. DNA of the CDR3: TGCAGTGCTGAAGGGGGCTCCTACAATGAGCAGTTCTTC. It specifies CSAEGGSYNEQFF.

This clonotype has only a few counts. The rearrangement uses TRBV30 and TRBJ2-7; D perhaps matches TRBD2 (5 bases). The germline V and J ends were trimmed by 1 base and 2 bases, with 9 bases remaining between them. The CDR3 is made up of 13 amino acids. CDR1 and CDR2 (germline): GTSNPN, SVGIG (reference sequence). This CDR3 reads CAWSERVTYEQYV. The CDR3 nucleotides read TGTGCCTGGAGTGAGAGGGTTACCTACGAGCAGTACGTC.

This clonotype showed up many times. In DNA, the CDR3 is TGCGCCAGCAGCTTGCGTCCGACTAGCTACGACAATGAGCAGTTCTTC. Its protein is CASSLRPTSYDNEQFF. The chain employs TRBV5-1 and TRBJ2-1, with TRBD2 matching 7 bases. Looked up from germline, CDR1 is SGHRS and CDR2 is YFSETQ. V lost 1 base and J lost 5; bases outside the gene matches: 9. The CDR3 is made up of 16 amino acids.

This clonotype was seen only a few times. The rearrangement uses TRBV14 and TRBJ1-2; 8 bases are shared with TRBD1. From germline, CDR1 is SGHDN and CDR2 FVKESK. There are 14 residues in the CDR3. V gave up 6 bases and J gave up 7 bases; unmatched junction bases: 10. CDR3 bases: TGTGCCAGCAGGCAGACAGGGGCTCCGGTTGGCTACACCTTC. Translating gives CASRQTGAPVGYTF. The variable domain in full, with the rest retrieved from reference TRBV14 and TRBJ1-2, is EAGVTQFPSHSVIEKGQTVTLRCDPISGHDNLYWYRRVMGKEIKFLLHFVKESKQDESGMPNNRFLAERTGGTYSTLKVQPAELEDSGVYFCASRQTGAPVGYTFGSGTRLTVV.

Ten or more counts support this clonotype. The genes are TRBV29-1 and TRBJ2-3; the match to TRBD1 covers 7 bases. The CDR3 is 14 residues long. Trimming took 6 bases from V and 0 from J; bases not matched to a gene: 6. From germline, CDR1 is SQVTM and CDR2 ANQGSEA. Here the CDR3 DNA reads TGCAGCGTGTCCCGGGACAGTAGCACAGATACGCAGTATTTT. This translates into CSVSRDSSTDTQYF.

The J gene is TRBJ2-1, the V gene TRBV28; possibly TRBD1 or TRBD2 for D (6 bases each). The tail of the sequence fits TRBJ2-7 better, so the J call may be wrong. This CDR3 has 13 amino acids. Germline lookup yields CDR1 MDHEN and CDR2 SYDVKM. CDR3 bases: TGTGCCGGAAGAAACAGGGAGGCAGGCGAGCAGTACGTC. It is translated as CAGRNREAGEQYV.

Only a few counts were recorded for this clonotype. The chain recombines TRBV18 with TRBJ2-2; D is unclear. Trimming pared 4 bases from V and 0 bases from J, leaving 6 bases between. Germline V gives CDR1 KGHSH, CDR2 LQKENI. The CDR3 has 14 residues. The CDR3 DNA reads TGTGCCAGCTCACGGCAGGCGAACACCGGGGAGCTGTTTTTT. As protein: CASSRQANTGELFF. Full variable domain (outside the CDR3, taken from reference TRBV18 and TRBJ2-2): NAGVMQNPRHLVRRRGQEARLRCSPMKGHSHVYWYRQLPEEGLKFMVYLQKENIIDESGMPKERFSAEFPKEGPSILRIQQVVRGDSAAYFCASSRQANTGELFFGEGSRLTVL.

CDR3 loop: CASSMRGISTNEKLFF. The CDR3 nucleotides are TGTGCCAGCAGTATGAGGGGGATATCAACTAATGAAAAACTGTTTTTT. J is TRBJ1-4 and V is TRBV2, with D perhaps TRBD1 (6 bases). The V end lost 5 bases, the J end lost 0 bases, and 13 bases lay between the germline ends. Germline CDR1 reads SNHLY; CDR2 reads FYNNEI. This CDR3 comprises 16 residues.

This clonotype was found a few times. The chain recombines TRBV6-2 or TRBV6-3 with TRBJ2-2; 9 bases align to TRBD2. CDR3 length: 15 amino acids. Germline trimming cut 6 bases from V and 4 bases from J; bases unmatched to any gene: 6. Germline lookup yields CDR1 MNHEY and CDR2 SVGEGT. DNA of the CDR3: TGTGCCAGCAGCTTAGCGGGAGTGGTCACCGGGGAGCTGTTTTTT. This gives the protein CASSLAGVVTGELFF.

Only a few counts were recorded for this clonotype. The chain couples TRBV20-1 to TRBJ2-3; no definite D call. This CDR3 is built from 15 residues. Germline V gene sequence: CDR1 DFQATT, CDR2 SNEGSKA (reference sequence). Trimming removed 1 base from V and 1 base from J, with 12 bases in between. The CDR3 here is CSARAAFIRTDTQYF. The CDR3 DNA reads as TGCAGTGCTAGAGCGGCTTTTATACGCACAGATACGCAGTATTTT.

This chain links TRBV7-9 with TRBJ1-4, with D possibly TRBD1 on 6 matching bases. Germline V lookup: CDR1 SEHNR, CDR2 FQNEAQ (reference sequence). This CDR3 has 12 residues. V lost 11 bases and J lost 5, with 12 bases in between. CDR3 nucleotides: TGTGCCTCAGGGGCTGCGAATGAAAAACTGTTTTTT. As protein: CASGAANEKLFF.

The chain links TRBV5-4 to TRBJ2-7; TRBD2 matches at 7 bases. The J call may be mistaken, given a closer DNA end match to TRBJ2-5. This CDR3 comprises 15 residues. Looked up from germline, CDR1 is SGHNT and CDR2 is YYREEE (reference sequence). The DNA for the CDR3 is TGTGCCAGCAGCATGGGGGGGGACTCCCAAGAGACCCAGTACTTC. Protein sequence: CASSMGGDSQETQYF.

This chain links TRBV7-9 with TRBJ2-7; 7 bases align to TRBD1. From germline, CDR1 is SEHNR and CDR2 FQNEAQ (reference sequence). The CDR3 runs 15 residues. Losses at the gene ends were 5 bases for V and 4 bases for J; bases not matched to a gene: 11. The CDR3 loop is CASSVPEGGGYEQYF. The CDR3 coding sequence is TGTGCCAGCAGCGTCCCCGAAGGGGGCGGTTACGAGCAGTACTTC. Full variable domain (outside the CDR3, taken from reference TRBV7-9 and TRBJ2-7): DTGVSQNPRHKITKRGQNVTFRCDPISEHNRLYWYRQTLGQGPEFLTYFQNEAQLEKSRLLSDRFSAERPKGSFSTLEIQRTEQGDSAMYLCASSVPEGGGYEQYFGPGTRLTVT.

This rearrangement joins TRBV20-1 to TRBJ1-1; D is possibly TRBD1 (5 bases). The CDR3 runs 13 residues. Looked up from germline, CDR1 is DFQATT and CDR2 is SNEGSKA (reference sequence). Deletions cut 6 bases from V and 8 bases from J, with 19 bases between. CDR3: CSATIVGHAEAFF. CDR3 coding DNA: TGCAGTGCAACAATTGTGGGGCACGCCGAAGCTTTCTTT.

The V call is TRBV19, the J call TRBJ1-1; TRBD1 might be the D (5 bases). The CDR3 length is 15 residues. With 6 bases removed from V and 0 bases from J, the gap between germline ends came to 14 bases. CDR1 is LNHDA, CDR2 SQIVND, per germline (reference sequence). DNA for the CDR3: TGTGCCAGTAGCCAATGGGGGATTGTGAACACTGAAGCTTTCTTT. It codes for CASSQWGIVNTEAFF.

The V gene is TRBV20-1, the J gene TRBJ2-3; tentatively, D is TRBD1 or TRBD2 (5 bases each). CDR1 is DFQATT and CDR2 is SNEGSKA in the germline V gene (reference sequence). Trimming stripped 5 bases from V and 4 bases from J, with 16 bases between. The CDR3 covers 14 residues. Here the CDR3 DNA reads TGCAGTGCTGGCCCTGGGACCTCACCAGATACGCAGTATTTT. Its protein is CSAGPGTSPDTQYF.

CDR3 in amino acids: CASSNARETETQYF. The CDR3 DNA follows: TGTGCCAGCAGCAATGCTCGGGAGACGGAGACCCAGTACTTC. This chain joins TRBV21-1 and TRBJ2-5; the tabulated D call, TRBD2, remains unverified against the DNA. TRBV21-1 is listed as a pseudogene. This CDR3 region has 14 residues.

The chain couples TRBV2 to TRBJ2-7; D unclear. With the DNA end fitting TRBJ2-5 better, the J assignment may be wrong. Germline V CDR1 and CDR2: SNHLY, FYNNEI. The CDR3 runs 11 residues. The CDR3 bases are TGTGCCAGCAGTGACGGAGAGACCCAGTACTTC. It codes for CASSDGETQYF.

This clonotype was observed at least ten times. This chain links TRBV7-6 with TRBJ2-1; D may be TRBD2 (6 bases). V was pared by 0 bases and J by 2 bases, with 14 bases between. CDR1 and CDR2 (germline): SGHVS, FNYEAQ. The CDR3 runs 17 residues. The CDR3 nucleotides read TGTGCCAGCAGCTTAGCCTACGGGACTCCTCCCTACAATGAGCAGTTCTTC. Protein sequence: CASSLAYGTPPYNEQFF.